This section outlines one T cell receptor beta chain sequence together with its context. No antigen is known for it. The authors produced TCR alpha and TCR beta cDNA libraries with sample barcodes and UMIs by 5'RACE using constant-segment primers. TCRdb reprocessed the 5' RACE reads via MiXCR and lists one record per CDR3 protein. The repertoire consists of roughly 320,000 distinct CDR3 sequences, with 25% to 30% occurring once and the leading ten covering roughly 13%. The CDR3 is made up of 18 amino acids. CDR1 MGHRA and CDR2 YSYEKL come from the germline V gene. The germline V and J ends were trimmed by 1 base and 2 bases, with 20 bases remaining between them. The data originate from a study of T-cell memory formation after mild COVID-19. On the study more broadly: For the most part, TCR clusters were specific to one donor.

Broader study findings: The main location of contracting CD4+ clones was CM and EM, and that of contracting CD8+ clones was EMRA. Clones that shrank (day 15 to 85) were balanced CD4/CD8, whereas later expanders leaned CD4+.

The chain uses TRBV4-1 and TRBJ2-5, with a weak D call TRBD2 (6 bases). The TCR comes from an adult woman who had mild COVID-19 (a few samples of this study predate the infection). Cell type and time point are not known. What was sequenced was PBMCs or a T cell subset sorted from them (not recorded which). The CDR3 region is CASSQVWGVGTAQETQYF. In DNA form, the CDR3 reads TGCGCCAGCAGCCAAGTATGGGGGGTGGGAACAGCACAAGAGACCCAGTACTTC.